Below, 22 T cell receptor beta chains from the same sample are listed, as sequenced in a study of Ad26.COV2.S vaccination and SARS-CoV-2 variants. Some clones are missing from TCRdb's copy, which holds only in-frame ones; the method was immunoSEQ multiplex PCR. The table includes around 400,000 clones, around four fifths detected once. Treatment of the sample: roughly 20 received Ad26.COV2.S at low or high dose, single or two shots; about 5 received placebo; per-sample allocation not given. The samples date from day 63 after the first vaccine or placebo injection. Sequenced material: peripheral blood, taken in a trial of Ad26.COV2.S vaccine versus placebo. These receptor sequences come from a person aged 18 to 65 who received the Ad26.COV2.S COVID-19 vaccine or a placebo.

CDR3 sequence reads: CASSPSRDDGYTF. The DNA for the CDR3 is TGTGCCAGTAGTCCTTCCAGGGACGATGGCTACACCTTC. This sequence joins TRBV19 and TRBJ1-2; D is possibly TRBD1 (5 bases). The CDR3 sequence is 13 residues long. V was pared by 5 bases and J by 6 bases, with 13 bases between. Germline V CDR1 and CDR2: LNHDA, SQIVND (reference sequence).

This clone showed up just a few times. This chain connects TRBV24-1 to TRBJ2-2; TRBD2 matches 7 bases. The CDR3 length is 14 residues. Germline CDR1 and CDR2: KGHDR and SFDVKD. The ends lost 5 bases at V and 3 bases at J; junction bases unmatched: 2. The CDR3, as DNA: TGTGCCACCAGTGGCGGGGGAGACACCGGGGAGCTGTTTTTT. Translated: CATSGGGDTGELFF.

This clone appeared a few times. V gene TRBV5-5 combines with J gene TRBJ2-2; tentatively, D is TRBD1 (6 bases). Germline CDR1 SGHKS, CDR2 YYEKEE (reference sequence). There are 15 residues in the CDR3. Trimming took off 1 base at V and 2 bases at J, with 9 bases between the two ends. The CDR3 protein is CASSLIGTNTGELFF. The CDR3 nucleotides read TGTGCCAGCAGCTTGATCGGGACAAACACCGGGGAGCTGTTTTTT. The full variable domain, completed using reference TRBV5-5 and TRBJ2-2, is DAGVTQSPTHLIKTRGQQVTLRCSPISGHKSVSWYQQVLGQGPQFIFQYYEKEERGRGNFPDRFSARQFPNYSSELNVNALLLGDSALYLCASSLIGTNTGELFFGEGSRLTVL.

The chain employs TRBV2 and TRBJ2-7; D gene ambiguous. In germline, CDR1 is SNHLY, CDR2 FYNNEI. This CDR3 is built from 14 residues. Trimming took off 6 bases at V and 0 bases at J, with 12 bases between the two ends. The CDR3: CASRQETLSYEQYF. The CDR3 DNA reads TGTGCCAGCAGGCAAGAGACACTCTCCTACGAGCAGTACTTC. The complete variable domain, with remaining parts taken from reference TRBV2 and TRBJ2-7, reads EPEVTQTPSHQVTQMGQEVILRCVPISNHLYFYWYRQILGQKVEFLVSFYNNEISEKSEIFDDQFSVERPDGSNFTLKIRSTKLEDSAMYFCASRQETLSYEQYFGPGTRLTVT.

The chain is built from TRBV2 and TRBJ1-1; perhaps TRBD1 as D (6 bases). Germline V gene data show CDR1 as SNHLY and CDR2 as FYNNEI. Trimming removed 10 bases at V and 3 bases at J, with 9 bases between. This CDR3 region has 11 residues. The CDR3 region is CATQGYTEAFF. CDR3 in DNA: TGTGCCACTCAGGGGTACACTGAAGCTTTCTTT.

CDR3 region: CASSLIGSNYGYTF. The CDR3 region has the DNA TGTGCCAGCAGTTTGATCGGGTCCAACTATGGCTACACCTTC. The chain couples TRBV6-2 or TRBV6-3 to TRBJ1-2, with unresolved D. The CDR3 loop spans 14 amino acids. Trimming removed 4 bases from V and 2 bases from J, with 11 bases in between. The germline V gene encodes CDR1 MNHEY and CDR2 SVGEGT.

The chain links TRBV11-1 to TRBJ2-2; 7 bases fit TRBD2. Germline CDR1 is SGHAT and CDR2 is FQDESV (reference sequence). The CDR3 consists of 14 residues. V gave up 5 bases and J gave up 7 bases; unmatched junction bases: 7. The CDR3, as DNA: TGTGCCAGCAGCCCACTAGCGCTCGGCGGGGAGCTGTTTTTT. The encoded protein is CASSPLALGGELFF.

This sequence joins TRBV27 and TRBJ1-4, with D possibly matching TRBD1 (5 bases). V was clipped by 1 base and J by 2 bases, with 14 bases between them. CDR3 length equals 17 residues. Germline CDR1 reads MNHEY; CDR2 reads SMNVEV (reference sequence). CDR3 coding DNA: TGTGCCAGCAGTTTATGGGGAGGGGCCGGGACTAATGAAAAACTGTTTTTT. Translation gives CASSLWGGAGTNEKLFF.

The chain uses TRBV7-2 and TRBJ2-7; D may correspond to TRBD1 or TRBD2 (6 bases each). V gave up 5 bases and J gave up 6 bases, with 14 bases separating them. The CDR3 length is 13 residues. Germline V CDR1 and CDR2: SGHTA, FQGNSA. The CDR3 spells CASSPDTGAEQYF. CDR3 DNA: TGTGCCAGCAGCCCGGATACGGGGGCCGAGCAGTACTTC. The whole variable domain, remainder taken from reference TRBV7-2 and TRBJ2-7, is GAGVSQSPSNKVTEKGKDVELRCDPISGHTALYWYRQSLGQGLEFLIYFQGNSAPDKSGLPSDRFSAERTGGSVSTLTIQRTQQEDSAVYLCASSPDTGAEQYFGPGTRLTVT.

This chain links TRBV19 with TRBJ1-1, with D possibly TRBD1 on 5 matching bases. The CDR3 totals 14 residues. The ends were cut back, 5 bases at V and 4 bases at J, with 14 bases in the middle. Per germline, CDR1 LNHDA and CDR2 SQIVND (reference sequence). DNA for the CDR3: TGTGCCAGTAGTCCCCAGGGACCGATCACTGAAGCTTTCTTT. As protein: CASSPQGPITEAFF.

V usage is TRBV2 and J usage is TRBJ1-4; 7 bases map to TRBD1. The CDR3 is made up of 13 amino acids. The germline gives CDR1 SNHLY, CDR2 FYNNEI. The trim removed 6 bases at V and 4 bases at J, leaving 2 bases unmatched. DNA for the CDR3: TGTGCCAGCAGGGGACAGCTTAATGAAAAACTGTTTTTT. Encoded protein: CASRGQLNEKLFF.

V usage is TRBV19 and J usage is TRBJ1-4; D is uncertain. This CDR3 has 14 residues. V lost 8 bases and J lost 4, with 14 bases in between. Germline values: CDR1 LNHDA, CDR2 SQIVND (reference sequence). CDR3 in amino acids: CASLGGWRNEKLFF. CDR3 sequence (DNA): TGTGCCAGTCTCGGCGGGTGGCGTAATGAAAAACTGTTTTTT.

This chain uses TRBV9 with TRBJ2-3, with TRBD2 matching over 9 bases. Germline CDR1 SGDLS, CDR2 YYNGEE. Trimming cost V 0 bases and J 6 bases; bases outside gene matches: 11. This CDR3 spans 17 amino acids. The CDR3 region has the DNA TGTGCCAGCAGCGTAGAGCCCACGGGCGGGGGGGCGGATACGCAGTATTTT. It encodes CASSVEPTGGGADTQYF.

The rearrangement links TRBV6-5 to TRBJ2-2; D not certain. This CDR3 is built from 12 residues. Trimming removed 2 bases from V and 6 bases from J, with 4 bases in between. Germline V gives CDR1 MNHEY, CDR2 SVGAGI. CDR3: CASSYRAGELFF. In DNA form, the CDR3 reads TGTGCCAGCAGTTACAGGGCCGGGGAGCTGTTTTTT.

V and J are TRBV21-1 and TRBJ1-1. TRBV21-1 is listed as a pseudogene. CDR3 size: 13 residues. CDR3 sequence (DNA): TGTGCCAGCAGCCCTTACACCGGCACTGAAGCTTTCTTT. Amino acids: CASSPYTGTEAFF.

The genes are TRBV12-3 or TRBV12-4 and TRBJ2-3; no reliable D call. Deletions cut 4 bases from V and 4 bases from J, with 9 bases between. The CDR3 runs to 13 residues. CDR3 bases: TGTGCCAGCAGTTCCCCTACATCAGATACGCAGTATTTT. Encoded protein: CASSSPTSDTQYF.

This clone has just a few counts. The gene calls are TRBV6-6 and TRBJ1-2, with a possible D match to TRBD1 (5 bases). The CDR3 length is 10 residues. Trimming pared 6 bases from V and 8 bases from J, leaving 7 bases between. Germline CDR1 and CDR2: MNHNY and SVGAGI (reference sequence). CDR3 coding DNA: TGTGCCAGCAGGCAGGGAGGCTACACCTTC. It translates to CASRQGGYTF.

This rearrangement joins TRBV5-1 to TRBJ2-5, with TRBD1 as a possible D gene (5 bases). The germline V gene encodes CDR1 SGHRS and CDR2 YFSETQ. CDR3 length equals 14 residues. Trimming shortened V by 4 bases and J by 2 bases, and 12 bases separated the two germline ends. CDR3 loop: CASSVSGNQETQYF. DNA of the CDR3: TGCGCCAGCAGCGTTTCAGGGAATCAAGAGACCCAGTACTTC. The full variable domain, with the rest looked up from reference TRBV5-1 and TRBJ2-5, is KAGVTQTPRYLIKTRGQQVTLSCSPISGHRSVSWYQQTPGQGLQFLFEYFSETQRNKGNFPGRFSGRQFSNSRSEMNVSTLELGDSALYLCASSVSGNQETQYFGPGTRLLVL.

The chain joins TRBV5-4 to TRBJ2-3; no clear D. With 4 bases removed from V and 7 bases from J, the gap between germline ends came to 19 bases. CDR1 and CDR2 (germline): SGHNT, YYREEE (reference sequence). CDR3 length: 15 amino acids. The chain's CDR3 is CASSPPAGVKYTQYF. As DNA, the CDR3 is TGTGCCAGCAGCCCCCCGGCAGGAGTCAAGTATACGCAGTATTTT.

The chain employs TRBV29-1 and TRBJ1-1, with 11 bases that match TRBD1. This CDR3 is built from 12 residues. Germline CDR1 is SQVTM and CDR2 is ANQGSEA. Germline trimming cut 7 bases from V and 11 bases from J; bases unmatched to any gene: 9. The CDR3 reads CSATGTGGRAFF. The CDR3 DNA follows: TGCAGCGCTACCGGGACAGGGGGACGGGCTTTCTTT.

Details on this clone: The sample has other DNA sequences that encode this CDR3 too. The chain's CDR3 is CASSFRGSEAFF. In DNA, the CDR3 is TGCGCCAGCAGCTTCAGGGGGTCTGAAGCTTTCTTT. The V gene is TRBV5-1, the J gene TRBJ1-1; 7 nucleotides match TRBD1. V lost 2 bases, J lost 6 bases, and 1 base stayed unmatched. This CDR3 is built from 12 residues. Germline assignment: CDR1 SGHRS and CDR2 YFSETQ.

This CDR3 is CASKLQGAPGTEAFF. The CDR3, as DNA: TGTGCCAGCAAACTACAGGGGGCGCCTGGGACTGAAGCTTTCTTT. J is TRBJ1-1 and V is TRBV6-5; TRBD1 aligns across 9 bases. The CDR3 is 15 amino acids. Germline loops: CDR1 MNHEY, CDR2 SVGAGI. Trimming cost V 7 bases and J 5 bases; bases outside gene matches: 11.